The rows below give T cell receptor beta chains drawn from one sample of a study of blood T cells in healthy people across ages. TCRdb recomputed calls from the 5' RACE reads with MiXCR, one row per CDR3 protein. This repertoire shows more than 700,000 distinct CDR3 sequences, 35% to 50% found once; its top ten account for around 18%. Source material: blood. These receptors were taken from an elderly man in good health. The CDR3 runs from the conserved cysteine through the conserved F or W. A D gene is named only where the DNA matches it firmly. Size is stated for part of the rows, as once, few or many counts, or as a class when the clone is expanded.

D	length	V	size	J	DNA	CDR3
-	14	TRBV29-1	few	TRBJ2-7	TGCAGCGTTGAAGAAGGCGGCCGTCCCTACGAGCAGTACTTC	CSVEEGGRPYEQYF
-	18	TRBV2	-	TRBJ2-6	TGTGCCAGCAGTGAGAGTGAGCAGGATAGCTCTCTGGCCAACGTCCTGACTTTC	CASSESEQDSSLANVLTF
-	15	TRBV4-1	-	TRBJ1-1	TGCGCCAGCAGCCCAACGGGACGGGAGAACACTGAAGCTTTCTTT	CASSPTGRENTEAFF
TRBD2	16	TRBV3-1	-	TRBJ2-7	TGTGCCAGCAGCCAGGGACTAGGCACCCCCTCCTACGAGCAGTACTTC	CASSQGLGTPSYEQYF
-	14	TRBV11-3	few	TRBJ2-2	TGTGCCAGCAGCTCTCTTAGAGACACCGGGGAGCTGTTTTTT	CASSSLRDTGELFF
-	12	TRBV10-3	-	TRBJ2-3	TGTGCCATCTCTAGAAGTATAGATACGCAGTATTTT	CAISRSIDTQYF
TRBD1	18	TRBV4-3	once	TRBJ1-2	TGCGCCAGCAGCCAAGATGCGCGCAGGTCGGGGACAGACTATGGCTACACCTTC	CASSQDARRSGTDYGYTF
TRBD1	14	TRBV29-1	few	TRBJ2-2	TGCAGCGTAGGGACAGGGGGCATGGCCGGGGAGCTGTTTTTT	CSVGTGGMAGELFF
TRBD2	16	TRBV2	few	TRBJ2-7	TGTGCCAGCAGTGAAATTGGGACTAGCGGGAGGGCCGAGCAGTACTTC	CASSEIGTSGRAEQYF
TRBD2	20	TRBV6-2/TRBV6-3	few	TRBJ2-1	TGTGCCAGCAGCCTTAATCTAAGGACTAGCGGGACTTCGGCCAGGAATGAGCAGTTCTTC	CASSLNLRTSGTSARNEQFF
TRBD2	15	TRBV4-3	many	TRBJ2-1	TGCGCCAGCAGCCCGGGACTAGCGGGAAACAATGAGCAGTTCTTC	CASSPGLAGNNEQFF
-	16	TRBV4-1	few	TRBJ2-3	TGCGCCAGCAGCCAAACCTCTACCAGCCCCACAGATACGCAGTATTTT	CASSQTSTSPTDTQYF
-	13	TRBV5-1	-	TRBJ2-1	TGCGCCAGCAGCAAGGGACTCGGCAATGAGCAGTTCTTC	CASSKGLGNEQFF
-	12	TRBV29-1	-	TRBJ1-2	TGCAGCGTTAGCAGCGGCGCTTATGGCTACACCTTC	CSVSSGAYGYTF
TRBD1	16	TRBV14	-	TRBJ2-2	TGTGCCAGCAGCCACCTACAGGGGGCAAGCACCGGGGAGCTGTTTTTT	CASSHLQGASTGELFF
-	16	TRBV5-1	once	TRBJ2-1	TGCGCCAGCAGCTTGGTGGGACCTGAGGGATACAATGAGCAGTTCTTC	CASSLVGPEGYNEQFF
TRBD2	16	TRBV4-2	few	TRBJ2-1	TGTGCCAGCAGCCAAGATCTAAGCGGGGGACTGAATGAGCAGTTCTTC	CASSQDLSGGLNEQFF
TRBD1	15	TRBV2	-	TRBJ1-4	TGTGCCAGCAGGATAACGACAGGGGCTAATGAAAAACTGTTTTTT	CASRITTGANEKLFF